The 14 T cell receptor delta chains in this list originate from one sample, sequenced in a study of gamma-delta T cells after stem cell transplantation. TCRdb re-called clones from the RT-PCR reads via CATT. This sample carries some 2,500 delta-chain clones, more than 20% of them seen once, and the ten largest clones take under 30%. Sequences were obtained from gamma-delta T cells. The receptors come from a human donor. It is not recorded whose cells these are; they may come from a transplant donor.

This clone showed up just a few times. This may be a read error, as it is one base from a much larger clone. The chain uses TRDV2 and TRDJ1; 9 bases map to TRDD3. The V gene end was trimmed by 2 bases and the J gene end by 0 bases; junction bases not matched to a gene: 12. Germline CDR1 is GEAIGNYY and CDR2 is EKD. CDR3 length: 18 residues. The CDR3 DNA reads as TGTGCCTGTGACAGTCCTCCTGGGGATACGCCCCACACCGATAAACTCATCTTT. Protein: CACDSPPGDTPHTDKLIF.

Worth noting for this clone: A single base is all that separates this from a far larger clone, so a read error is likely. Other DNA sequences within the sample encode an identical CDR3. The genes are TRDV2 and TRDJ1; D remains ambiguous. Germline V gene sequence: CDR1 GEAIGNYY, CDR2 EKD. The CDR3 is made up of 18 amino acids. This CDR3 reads CACDDPVETLDDTDKLIF. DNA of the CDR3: TGTGCCTGTGACGATCCCGTAGAAACGCTGGACGACACCGATAAACTAATCTTT.

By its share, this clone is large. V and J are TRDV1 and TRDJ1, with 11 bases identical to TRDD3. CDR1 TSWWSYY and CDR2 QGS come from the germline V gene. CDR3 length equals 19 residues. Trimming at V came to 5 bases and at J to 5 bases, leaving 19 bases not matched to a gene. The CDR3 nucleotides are TGTGCTCTTGGGAACTGGATTCCTAAACTGGGGGATAGAGTAGATAAACTCATCTTT. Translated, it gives CALGNWIPKLGDRVDKLIF.

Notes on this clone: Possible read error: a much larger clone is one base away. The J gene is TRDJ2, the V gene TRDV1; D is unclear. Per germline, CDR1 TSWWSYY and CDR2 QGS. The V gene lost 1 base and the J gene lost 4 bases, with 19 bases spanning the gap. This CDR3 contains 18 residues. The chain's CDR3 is CALGERYARRFKTAQLFF. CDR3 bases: TGTGCTCTTGGGGAACGATATGCGCGGAGATTTAAGACAGCACAACTCTTCTTT.

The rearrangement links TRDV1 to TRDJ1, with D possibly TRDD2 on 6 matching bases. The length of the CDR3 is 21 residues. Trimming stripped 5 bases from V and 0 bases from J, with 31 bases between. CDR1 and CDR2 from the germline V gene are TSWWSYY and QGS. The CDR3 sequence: CALGKGSYGWGPGPYTDKLIF. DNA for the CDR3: TGTGCTCTTGGGAAGGGCTCCTACGGGTGGGGACCCGGGCCGTACACCGATAAACTCATCTTT.

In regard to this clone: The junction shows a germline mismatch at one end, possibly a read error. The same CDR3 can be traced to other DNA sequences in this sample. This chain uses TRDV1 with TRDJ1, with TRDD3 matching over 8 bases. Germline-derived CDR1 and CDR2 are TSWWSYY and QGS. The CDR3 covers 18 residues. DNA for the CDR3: TGCGCTCTTGGGGAACTCCTGGGGGAGACGATTTACACCGATAAACTCATCTTT. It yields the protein CALGELLGETIYTDKLIF.

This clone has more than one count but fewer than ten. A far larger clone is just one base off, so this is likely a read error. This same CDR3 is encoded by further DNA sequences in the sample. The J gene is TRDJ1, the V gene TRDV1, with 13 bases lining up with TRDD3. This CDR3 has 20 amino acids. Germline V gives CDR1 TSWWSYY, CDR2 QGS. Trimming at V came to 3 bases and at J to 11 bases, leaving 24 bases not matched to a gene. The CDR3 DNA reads TGTGCTCTTGGGGACTTTCCTACCGGTAGAACTGGGGGATACGGAAGGAAGCTCATCTTT. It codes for CALGDFPTGRTGGYGRKLIF.

The CDR3, as DNA: TGTGCTCTTGGGAAAGCCCCGGGGGGTACTGGGGGGGCTCACACCGATAAACTCATCTTT. It codes for CALGKAPGGTGGAHTDKLIF. The gene calls are TRDV1 and TRDJ1; 8 bases agree with TRDD3. CDR3 length: 20 amino acids. Looked up from germline, CDR1 is TSWWSYY and CDR2 is QGS. The V segment lost 5 bases and the J segment 0 bases; nucleotides outside the gene matches: 20.

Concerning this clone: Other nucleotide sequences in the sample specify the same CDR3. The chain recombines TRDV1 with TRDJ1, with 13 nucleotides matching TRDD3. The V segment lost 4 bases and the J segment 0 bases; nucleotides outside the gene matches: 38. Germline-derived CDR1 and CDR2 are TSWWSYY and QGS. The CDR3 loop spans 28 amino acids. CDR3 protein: CALGALPFSYTDPRLGDTRIWYTDKLIF. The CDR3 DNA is TGTGCTCTTGGGGCTCTCCCCTTTTCCTACACAGACCCCAGACTGGGGGATACGCGTATATGGTACACCGATAAACTCATCTTT.

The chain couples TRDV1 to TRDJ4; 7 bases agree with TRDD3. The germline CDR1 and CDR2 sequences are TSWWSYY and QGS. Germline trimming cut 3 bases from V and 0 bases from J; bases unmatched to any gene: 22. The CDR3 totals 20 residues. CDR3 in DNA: TGTGCTCTTGGGGACGAAGCTTCCCACACGTGGGGGACAAAGGCCAGACCCCTGATCTTT. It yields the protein CALGDEASHTWGTKARPLIF.

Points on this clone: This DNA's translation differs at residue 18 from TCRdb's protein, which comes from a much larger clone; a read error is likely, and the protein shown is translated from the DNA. The CDR3: CALGEAFLRTGGLYTDKPIF. DNA for the CDR3: TGTGCTCTTGGGGAAGCCTTCCTACGGACTGGGGGTTTGTACACCGATAAACCCATCTTT. This chain connects TRDV1 to TRDJ1; possibly TRDD2 for D (9 bases). The CDR3 covers 20 residues. The germline CDR1 and CDR2 sequences are TSWWSYY and QGS.

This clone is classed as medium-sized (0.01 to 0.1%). CDR3 nucleotides: TGTGCCTGTACCTGGGGGAGGGGCATGGACACCGATAAACTCATCTTT. Translation: CACTWGRGMDTDKLIF. The gene calls are TRDV2 and TRDJ1, with TRDD3 matching 8 bases. V lost 6 bases, J lost 0 bases, and 11 bases stayed unmatched. This CDR3 has 16 amino acids. Germline CDR1 reads GEAIGNYY; CDR2 reads EKD.

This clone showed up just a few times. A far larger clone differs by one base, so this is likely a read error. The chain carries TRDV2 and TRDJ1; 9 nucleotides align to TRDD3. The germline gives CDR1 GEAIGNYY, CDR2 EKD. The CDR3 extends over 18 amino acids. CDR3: CACDTPWGIQSYTYKLIF. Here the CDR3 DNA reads TGTGCCTGTGACACGCCCTGGGGGATCCAATCGTACACCTATAAACTCATCTTT.

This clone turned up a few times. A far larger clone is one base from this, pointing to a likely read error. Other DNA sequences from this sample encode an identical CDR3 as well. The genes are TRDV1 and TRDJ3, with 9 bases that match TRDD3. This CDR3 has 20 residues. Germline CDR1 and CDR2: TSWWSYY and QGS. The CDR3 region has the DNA TGTGCCCTTGGGGACCGCGTTACTGGGGGACACTCCTGGGACACCCGACAGATGTTTTTC. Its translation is CALGDRVTGGHSWDTRQMFF.